The 3 T cell receptor beta chains given below trace back to one sample, sequenced in a study of cytomegalovirus exposure and HLA in healthy donors. Use of 60 Vbeta and 13 Jbeta primers characterized the PCR. TCRdb keeps only in-frame clones here, not all; method: immunoSEQ multiplex PCR. The repertoire holds around 92,000 clones, with 65% to 75% as singletons. Sequencing was done on a sample of PBMCs. Receptors originate from a female donor in good health and CMV-seropositive.

This clone was found a few times. V usage is TRBV7-2 and J usage is TRBJ2-7; 9 bases match TRBD2. CDR1 SGHTA and CDR2 FQGNSA come from the germline V gene. The CDR3 covers 14 residues. V lost 7 bases to trimming and J lost 0 bases; unmatched junction nucleotides: 4. CDR3 bases: TGTGCCAGCACCCCGGGACTAGCCTCCTACGAGCAGTACTTC. This sequence encodes CASTPGLASYEQYF.

The V call is TRBV7-2, the J call TRBJ2-7; 9 nucleotides align to TRBD2. V dropped 4 bases and J dropped 1; count of bases not matched to a gene: 2. The CDR3 runs 14 residues. Looked up from germline, CDR1 is SGHTA and CDR2 is FQGNSA. CDR3 in amino acids: CASSSTSGSYEQYF. Here the CDR3 DNA reads TGTGCCAGCAGCTCTACTAGCGGGTCCTACGAGCAGTACTTC.

This chain joins TRBV30 and TRBJ2-1, with 8 nucleotides matching TRBD1. The ends lost 3 bases at V and 4 bases at J; junction bases unmatched: 5. Germline V gene data show CDR1 as GTSNPN and CDR2 as SVGIG (reference sequence). This CDR3 has 14 amino acids. The CDR3 spells CAWSGQGGYNEQFF. The DNA for the CDR3 is TGTGCCTGGAGCGGACAGGGCGGGTACAATGAGCAGTTCTTC.